The 8 T cell receptor beta chains given below trace back to one sample, sequenced in a study of tumor-infiltrating lymphocytes in glioblastoma multiforme. Multiple V-beta primers and a C-beta primer amplified TCRB from RNA. TCRdb re-analysed the multiplex PCR reads in MiXCR, keeping a single row per CDR3 protein. The sample consists of 9,000 to 13,000 distinct CDR3 sequences, over 60% of them appearing once. Sequenced input: brain tumor tissue. The receptors shown here come from a male donor with glioblastoma.

CDR3 DNA sequence: TGTGCCAGCGGACTAGCGGGTAACTCCTACGAGCAGTACTTC. Translation gives CASGLAGNSYEQYF. This chain links TRBV28 with TRBJ2-7, with 11 nucleotides matching TRBD2. Trimming cost V 8 bases and J 0 bases; bases outside gene matches: 3. The CDR3 extends over 14 amino acids. Germline lookup yields CDR1 MDHEN and CDR2 SYDVKM.

In its sample, this clonotype ranks as medium-sized. V usage is TRBV6-1 and J usage is TRBJ2-2; no firm D call. The CDR3 is 14 amino acids. The V end lost 6 bases, the J end lost 1 base, and 9 bases lay between the germline ends. Germline CDR1 and CDR2: MNHNS and SASEGT. The DNA of the CDR3 is TGTGCCAGCAGATTGGCGGAGAACACCGGGGAGCTGTTTTTT. It specifies CASRLAENTGELFF.

The chain uses TRBV11-3 and TRBJ2-1, with D perhaps assigned TRBD1 or TRBD2 (5 bases each). This CDR3 spans 13 amino acids. Germline CDR1 reads SGHNT; CDR2 reads YENEEA. The CDR3 DNA sequence: TGTACAAGCAGCTACGGGGCGAAGAATGAGCAGTTCTTC. Translating it yields CTSSYGAKNEQFF.

This clonotype was seen a single time. V gene TRBV29-1 combines with J gene TRBJ2-1; 10 bases are shared with TRBD1. In germline, CDR1 is SQVTM, CDR2 ANQGSEA. The CDR3 has 12 residues. The J segment lost 12 bases and the V segment lost 7 bases, leaving 9 bases of the junction unmatched. The CDR3 spells CSARGQGLRQFF. The CDR3 coding sequence is TGCAGCGCCCGGGGACAGGGGTTACGGCAGTTCTTC.

This clonotype has only one observation. Without the conserved terminal phenylalanine or tryptophan, this CDR3 likely stems from a read error. This chain uses TRBV11-1 with TRBJ2-1, with 11 bases identical to TRBD2. Germline V gene data show CDR1 as SGHAT and CDR2 as FQDESV (reference sequence). The CDR3 contains 17 residues. CDR3 DNA: TGCACCAGCAGCCAATTACTACCTAGCGGGAGGTCGAATGAGCAGTTCCTC. It encodes CTSSQLLPSGRSNEQFL.

Turning to this clonotype: With a much larger clone just one base away, this may be a read error. V usage is TRBV5-1 and J usage is TRBJ2-7, with D possibly being TRBD2 (5 bases). V was trimmed by 4 bases and J by 5 bases, leaving 22 bases between them. The CDR3 loop spans 16 amino acids. The germline V gene encodes CDR1 SGHRS and CDR2 YFSETQ. The CDR3 is CASSPSLGSIIDEQYF. CDR3 coding DNA: TGCGCCAGCAGCCCATCCTTAGGGAGTATTATCGACGAGCAGTACTTC.

Comments on this clonotype: Being one base from a much bigger clone, this may be a read error. CDR3 region: CSVVPSGETQYF. The DNA for the CDR3 is TGCAGCGTTGTTCCGAGCGGAGAGACCCAGTACTTC. The chain carries TRBV29-1 and TRBJ2-5; a weak D match, TRBD2 (5 bases). The length of the CDR3 is 12 residues. From germline, CDR1 is SQVTM and CDR2 ANQGSEA. V gave up 4 bases and J gave up 4 bases, with 10 bases separating them.

For this clonotype: The junction differs from germline at one of its ends, possibly a read error. The chain employs TRBV29-1 and TRBJ2-1; 8 bases are shared with TRBD2. CDR1 and CDR2 (germline): SQVTM, ANQGSEA. This CDR3 has 15 amino acids. The CDR3 region has the DNA TGCGGCGTTGACGGGGGGGGAAGGTCCTACAATGAGCAGTTCTTC. Protein product: CGVDGGGRSYNEQFF.